This is a list of T cell receptor beta chains from one sample in a study of Ad26.COV2.S vaccination and SARS-CoV-2 variants. Profiled with immunoSEQ multiplex PCR; TCRdb holds only in-frame clones, not every one. Found here are hundreds of thousands of clones, roughly nine tenths of them singletons; the top ten hold about 1.5%. This specimen was peripheral blood, taken in a trial of Ad26.COV2.S vaccine versus placebo. All receptors come from a person between 18 and 59 years old who received the Ad26.COV2.S COVID-19 vaccine or a placebo. Both conserved end residues are part of each CDR3. D genes are given only for firm matches. Some rows have no size entry. The others give once, few or many, or a class for an expanded clone.

j_call	clone_size	d_call	v_call	cdr3_aa	cdr3_nt
TRBJ2-3	-	TRBD2	TRBV24-1	CATSDPGTSGGEDTQYF	TGTGCCACCAGTGATCCCGGGACTAGCGGGGGGGAGGATACGCAGTATTTT
TRBJ1-1	-	-	TRBV7-9	CASSLTGEGTEAFF	TGTGCCAGCAGCTTAACTGGGGAAGGGACTGAAGCTTTCTTT
TRBJ1-2	-	-	TRBV27	CASRDLDSGGGYTF	TGTGCCAGCAGGGACCTTGACAGTGGGGGCGGCTACACCTTC
TRBJ2-6	-	-	TRBV19	CASSPGWGKSSSGANVLTF	TGTGCCAGTAGTCCCGGCTGGGGTAAATCAAGCTCTGGGGCCAACGTCCTGACTTTC
TRBJ2-3	-	-	TRBV19	CASSPGSRGTDTQYF	TGTGCCAGTAGTCCCGGGTCTCGGGGCACAGATACGCAGTATTTT
TRBJ2-1	many	TRBD2	TRBV4-1	CASSQVALAGPNRSEQFF	TGCGCCAGCAGCCAAGTAGCACTAGCGGGGCCAAATCGGAGTGAGCAGTTCTTC
TRBJ2-5	-	TRBD2	TRBV10-1	CASRSGLAGTQETQYF	TGCGCCAGCAGATCCGGACTAGCGGGAACCCAAGAGACCCAGTACTTC
TRBJ1-1	-	-	TRBV18	CASSPRSQNTEAFF	TGTGCCAGCTCACCCCGCAGCCAGAACACTGAAGCTTTCTTT
TRBJ2-7	-	-	TRBV7-6	CASSLYDGEQYF	TGTGCCAGCAGCCTGTACGACGGCGAGCAGTACTTC
TRBJ1-1	-	-	TRBV7-8	CASSSPNYSAFF	TGTGCCAGCAGCTCCCCGAATTACTCGGCTTTCTTT
TRBJ2-3	-	TRBD2	TRBV5-4	CASSIRASGTTDTQYF	TGTGCCAGCAGTATAAGGGCTAGCGGGACCACAGATACGCAGTATTTT
TRBJ1-6	-	-	TRBV5-1	CASSRDSLGSNSPLHF	TGCGCCAGCAGCCGGGACTCTTTAGGAAGCAATTCACCCCTCCACTTT
TRBJ1-6	-	TRBD1	TRBV4-1	CASSRGQGANSPLHF	TGCGCCAGCAGCCGAGGACAGGGGGCGAATTCACCCCTCCACTTT
TRBJ2-5	-	TRBD1	TRBV7-3	CASSMDRSGTQYF	TGTGCCAGCAGCATGGACAGGTCAGGGACCCAGTACTTC
TRBJ2-4	-	-	TRBV6-5	CASSRGPENIQYF	TGTGCCAGCAGTCGCGGGCCAGAGAACATTCAGTACTTC
TRBJ2-7	few	-	TRBV7-2	CASSLGPSDYEQYF	TGTGCCAGCAGCTTAGGCCCTAGCGACTACGAGCAGTACTTC